The present entry profiles one T cell receptor beta chain with its context. The antigen is not known. Data came from immunoSEQ multiplex PCR; TCRdb stores just in-frame clones and leaves some out. Here the sample spans about 19,000 clones, roughly 80% being singletons. Prior to sequencing, the ViraFEST assay stimulated PBMC with viral peptide pools, which expanded the antigen-specific CD4+ T cells. It was after around eleven days of culture that CD4+ T cells were isolated. The person acquired a PCR-confirmed SARS-CoV-2 infection between March and December 2020. Wells containing two million PBMC each were cultured with roughly 10 IU/ml IL-2 and about 9.7 ug/ml peptides. These data come from a study of vaccination effects on CD4 cells after COVID-19. V lost 1 base, J lost 7 bases, and 7 bases lay in between. This CDR3 comprises 12 residues. The germline V gene encodes CDR1 SEHNR and CDR2 FQNEAQ (reference sequence).

Study conclusions and caveats: Convalescents' post-vaccine spike-reactive clones were mainly new, vaccine-induced.

This chain uses TRBV7-9 with TRBJ1-2; D is unclear. The sample in question was CD4+ T cells from PBMCs cultured with SARS-CoV-2 spike peptides, obtained before COVID-19 vaccination. This TCR derives from a human donor who had a prior SARS-CoV-2 infection. CDR3 sequence reads: CASSLVEIGYTF. The CDR3 bases are TGTGCCAGCAGCTTAGTAGAAATTGGCTACACCTTC.